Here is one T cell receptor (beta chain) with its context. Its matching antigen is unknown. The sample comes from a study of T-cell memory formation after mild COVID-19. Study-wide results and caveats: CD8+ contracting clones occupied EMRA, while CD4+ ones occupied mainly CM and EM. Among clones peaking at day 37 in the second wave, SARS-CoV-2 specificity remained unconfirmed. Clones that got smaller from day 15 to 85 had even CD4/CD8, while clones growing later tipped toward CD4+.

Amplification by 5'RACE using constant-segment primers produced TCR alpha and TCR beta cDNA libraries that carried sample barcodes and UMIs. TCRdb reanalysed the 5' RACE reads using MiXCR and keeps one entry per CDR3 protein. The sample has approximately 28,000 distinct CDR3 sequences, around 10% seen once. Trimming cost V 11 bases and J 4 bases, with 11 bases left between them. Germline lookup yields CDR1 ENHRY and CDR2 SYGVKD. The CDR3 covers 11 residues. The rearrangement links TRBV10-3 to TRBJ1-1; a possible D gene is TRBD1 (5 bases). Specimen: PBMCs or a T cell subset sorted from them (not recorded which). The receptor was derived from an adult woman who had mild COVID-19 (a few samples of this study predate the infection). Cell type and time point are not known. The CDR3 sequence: CASNGGTEAFF. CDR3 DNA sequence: TGTGCCTCCAACGGGGGCACTGAAGCTTTCTTT.